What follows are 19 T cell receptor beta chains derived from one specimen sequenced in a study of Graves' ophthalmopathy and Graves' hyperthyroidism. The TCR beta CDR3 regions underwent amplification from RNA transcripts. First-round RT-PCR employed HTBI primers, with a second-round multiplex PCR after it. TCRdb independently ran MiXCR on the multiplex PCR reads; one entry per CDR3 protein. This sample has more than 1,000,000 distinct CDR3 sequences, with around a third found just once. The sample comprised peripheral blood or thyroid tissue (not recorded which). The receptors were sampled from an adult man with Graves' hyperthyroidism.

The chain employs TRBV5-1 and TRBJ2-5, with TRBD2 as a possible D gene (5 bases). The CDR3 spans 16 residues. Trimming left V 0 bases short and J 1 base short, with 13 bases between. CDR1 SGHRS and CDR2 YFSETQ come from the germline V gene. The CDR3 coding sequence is TGCGCCAGCAGCTTGGTCGGCGGGCGACGCCAAGAGACCCAGTACTTC. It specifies CASSLVGGRRQETQYF.

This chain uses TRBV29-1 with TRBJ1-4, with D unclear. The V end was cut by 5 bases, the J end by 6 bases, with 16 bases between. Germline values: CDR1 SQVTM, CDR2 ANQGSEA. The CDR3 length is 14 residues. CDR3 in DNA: TGCAGCGTTCGGGTAGGAGTTGGATATGAAAAACTGTTTTTT. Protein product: CSVRVGVGYEKLFF.

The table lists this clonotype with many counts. DNA for the CDR3: TGTGCCAGCAGCTACACACCCCAAGCTAAAGGCTACACCTTC. The encoded protein is CASSYTPQAKGYTF. This sequence joins TRBV7-2 and TRBJ1-2; D is undetermined. The V and J ends lost 4 bases and 8 bases respectively, with 17 bases between them. This CDR3 is built from 14 residues. CDR1 is SGHTA, CDR2 FQGNSA, per germline. The variable domain in full, with the rest retrieved from reference TRBV7-2 and TRBJ1-2, is GAGVSQSPSNKVTEKGKDVELRCDPISGHTALYWYRQSLGQGLEFLIYFQGNSAPDKSGLPSDRFSAERTGGSVSTLTIQRTQQEDSAVYLCASSYTPQAKGYTFGSGTRLTVV.

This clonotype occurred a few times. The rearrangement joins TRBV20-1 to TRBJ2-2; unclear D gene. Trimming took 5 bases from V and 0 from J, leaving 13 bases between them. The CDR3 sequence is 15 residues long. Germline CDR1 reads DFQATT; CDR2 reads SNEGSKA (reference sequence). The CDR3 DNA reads TGCAGTGCTCCGGACCCTAGGACGAACACCGGGGAGCTGTTTTTT. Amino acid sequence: CSAPDPRTNTGELFF.

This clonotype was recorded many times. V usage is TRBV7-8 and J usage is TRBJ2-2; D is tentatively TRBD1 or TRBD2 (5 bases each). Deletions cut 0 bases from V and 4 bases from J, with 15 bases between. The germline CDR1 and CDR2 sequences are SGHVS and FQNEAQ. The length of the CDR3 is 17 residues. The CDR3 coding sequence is TGTGCCAGCAGCTTAGCGCTATTAGGGGCGGGCACCGGGGAGCTGTTTTTT. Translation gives CASSLALLGAGTGELFF.

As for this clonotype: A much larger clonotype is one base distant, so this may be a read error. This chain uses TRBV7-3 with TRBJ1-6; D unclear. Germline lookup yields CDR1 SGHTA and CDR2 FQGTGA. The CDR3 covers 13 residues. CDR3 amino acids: CSSSQGSNSPLHF. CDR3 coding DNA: TGCTCCAGCAGCCAAGGGTCGAATTCACCCCTCCACTTT.

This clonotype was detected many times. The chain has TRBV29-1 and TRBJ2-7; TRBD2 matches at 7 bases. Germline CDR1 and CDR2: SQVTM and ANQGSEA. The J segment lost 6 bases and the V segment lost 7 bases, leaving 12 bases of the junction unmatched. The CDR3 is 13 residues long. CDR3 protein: CSAGGPTPAEQYF. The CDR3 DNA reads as TGCAGCGCGGGGGGACCCACTCCCGCCGAGCAGTACTTC.

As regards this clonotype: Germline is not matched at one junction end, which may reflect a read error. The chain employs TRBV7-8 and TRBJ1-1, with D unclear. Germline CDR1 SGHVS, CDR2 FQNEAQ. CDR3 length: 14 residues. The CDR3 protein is CSSSLAEGNTEAFF. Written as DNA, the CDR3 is TGTTCCAGCAGCTTAGCGGAGGGGAACACTGAAGCTTTCTTT.

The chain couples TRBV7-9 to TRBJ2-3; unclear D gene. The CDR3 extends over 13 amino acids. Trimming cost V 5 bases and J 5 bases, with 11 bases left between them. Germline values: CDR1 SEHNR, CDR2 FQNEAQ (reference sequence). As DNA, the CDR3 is TGTGCCAGCAGCCTCACGTTCCTAGATACGCAGTATTTT. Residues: CASSLTFLDTQYF.

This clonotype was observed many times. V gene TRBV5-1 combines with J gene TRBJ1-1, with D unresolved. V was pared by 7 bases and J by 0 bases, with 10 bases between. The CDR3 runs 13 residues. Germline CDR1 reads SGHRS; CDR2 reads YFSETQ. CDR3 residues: CASLVGLNTEAFF. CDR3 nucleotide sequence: TGCGCCAGCCTAGTGGGTTTGAACACTGAAGCTTTCTTT.

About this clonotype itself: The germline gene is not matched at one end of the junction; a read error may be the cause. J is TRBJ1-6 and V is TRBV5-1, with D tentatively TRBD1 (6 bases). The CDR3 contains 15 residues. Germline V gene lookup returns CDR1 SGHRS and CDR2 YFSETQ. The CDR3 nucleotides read TGTGCCAGCAGCTTGACCGGGGGGCCGAGTTCACCCCTCCACTTT. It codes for CASSLTGGPSSPLHF.

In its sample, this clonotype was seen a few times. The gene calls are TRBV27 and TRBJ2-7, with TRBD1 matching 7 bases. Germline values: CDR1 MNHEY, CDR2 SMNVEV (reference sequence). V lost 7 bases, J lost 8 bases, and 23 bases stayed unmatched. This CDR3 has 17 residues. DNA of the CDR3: TGTGCCAGCACATTGACGAACATGCGACAGGGTGCTCACAAGCAGTACTTC. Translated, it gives CASTLTNMRQGAHKQYF.

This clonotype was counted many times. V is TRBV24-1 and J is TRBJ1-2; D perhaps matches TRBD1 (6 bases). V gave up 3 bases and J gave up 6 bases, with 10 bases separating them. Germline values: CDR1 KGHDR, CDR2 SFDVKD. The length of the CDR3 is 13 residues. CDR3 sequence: CATSDAGADGYTF. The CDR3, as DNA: TGTGCCACCAGTGATGCGGGGGCAGATGGCTACACCTTC.

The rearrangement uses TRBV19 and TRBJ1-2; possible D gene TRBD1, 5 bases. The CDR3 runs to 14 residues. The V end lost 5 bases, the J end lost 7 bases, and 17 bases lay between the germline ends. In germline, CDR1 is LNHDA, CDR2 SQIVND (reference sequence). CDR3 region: CASSVDSWDSGYTF. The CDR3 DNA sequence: TGTGCCAGTAGTGTCGACAGTTGGGATAGTGGCTACACCTTC.

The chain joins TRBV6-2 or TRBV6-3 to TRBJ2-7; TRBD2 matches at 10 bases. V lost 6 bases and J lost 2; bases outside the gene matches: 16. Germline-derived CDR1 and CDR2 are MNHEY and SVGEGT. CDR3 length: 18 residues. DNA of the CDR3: TGTGCCAGCAGAGCAGGGTACACTGAAGCGGGAGGGACCTACGAGCAGTACTTC. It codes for CASRAGYTEAGGTYEQYF.

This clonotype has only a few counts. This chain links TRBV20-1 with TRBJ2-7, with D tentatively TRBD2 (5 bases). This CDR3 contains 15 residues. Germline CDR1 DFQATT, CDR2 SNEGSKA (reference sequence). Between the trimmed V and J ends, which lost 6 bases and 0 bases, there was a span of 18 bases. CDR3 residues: CSASGRITSSYEQYF. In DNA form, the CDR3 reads TGCAGTGCCAGCGGCAGGATTACGAGCTCCTACGAGCAGTACTTC.

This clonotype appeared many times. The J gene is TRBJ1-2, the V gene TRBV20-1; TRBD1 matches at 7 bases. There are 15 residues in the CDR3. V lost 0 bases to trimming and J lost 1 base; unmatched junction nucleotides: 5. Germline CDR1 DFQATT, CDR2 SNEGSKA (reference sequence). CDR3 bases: TGCAGTGCTAGAGAAGGAACAGGGGTTAACTATGGCTACACCTTC. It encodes CSAREGTGVNYGYTF.

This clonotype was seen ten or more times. The CDR3 region is CASSLGWDSFYEQYF. The CDR3 DNA is TGTGCCAGCAGCTTAGGGTGGGACAGCTTCTACGAGCAGTACTTC. The rearrangement links TRBV7-2 to TRBJ2-7; 7 positions agree with TRBD1. CDR1 is SGHTA, CDR2 FQGNSA, per germline. V shed 1 base and J 3 bases; nucleotides not matched to a gene: 6. The CDR3 consists of 15 residues.

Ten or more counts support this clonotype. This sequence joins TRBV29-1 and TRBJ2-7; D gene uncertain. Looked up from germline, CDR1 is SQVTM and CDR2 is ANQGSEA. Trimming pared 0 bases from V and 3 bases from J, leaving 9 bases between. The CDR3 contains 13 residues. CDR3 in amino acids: CSVEDRDLYEQYF. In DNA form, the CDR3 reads TGCAGCGTTGAAGATCGTGACCTCTACGAGCAGTACTTC.